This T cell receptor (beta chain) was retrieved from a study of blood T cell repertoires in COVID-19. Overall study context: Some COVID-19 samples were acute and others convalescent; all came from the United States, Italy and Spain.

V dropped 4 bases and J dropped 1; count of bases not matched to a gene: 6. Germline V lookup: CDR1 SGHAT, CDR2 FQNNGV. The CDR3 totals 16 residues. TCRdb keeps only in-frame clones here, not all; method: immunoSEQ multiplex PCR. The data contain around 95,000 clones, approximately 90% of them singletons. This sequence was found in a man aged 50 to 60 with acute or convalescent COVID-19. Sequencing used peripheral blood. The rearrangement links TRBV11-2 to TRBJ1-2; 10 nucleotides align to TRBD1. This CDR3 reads CASSYTRDRGNYGYTF. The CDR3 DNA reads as TGTGCCAGCAGCTACACCCGGGACAGGGGTAACTATGGCTACACCTTC.